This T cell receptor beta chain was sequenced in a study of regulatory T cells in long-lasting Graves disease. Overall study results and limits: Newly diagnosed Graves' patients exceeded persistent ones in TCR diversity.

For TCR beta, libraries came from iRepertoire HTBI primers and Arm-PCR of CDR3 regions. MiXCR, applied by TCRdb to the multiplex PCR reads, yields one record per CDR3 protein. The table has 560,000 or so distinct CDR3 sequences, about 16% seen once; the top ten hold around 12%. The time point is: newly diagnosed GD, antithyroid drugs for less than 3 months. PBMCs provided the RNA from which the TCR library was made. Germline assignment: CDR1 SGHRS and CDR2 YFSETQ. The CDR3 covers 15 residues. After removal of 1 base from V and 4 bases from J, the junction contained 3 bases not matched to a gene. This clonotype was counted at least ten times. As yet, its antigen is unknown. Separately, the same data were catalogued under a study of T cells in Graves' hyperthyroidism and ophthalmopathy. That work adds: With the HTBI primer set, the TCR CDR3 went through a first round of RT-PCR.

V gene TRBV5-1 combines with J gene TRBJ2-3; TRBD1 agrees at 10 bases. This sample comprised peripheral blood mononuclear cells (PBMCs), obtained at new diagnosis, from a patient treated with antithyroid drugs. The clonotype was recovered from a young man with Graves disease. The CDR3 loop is CASSLRTGGSDTQYF. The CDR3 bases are TGCGCCAGCAGCTTGAGGACAGGGGGATCAGATACGCAGTATTTT.